A single sample is the source of the 23 T cell receptor beta chains below, sequenced in a study of identifying expanded T cells in peripheral blood. Sequencing used immunoSEQ multiplex PCR; TCRdb keeps in-frame clones, though not all of them. The repertoire holds about 80,000 clones, with roughly 84% as singletons. Sequenced sample: blood. These receptors were collected from a person aged 18 to 75 in good health.

The rearrangement links TRBV14 to TRBJ2-7; weak D call: TRBD2 (5 bases). The CDR3 length is 15 residues. The V end was cut by 1 base, the J end by 2 bases, with 12 bases between. CDR1 and CDR2 from the germline V gene are SGHDN and FVKESK. CDR3 coding DNA: TGTGCCAGCAGCCAAGCGGAGGCCCTCCCCTACGAGCAGTACTTC. Translating it yields CASSQAEALPYEQYF.

This clone was seen just once. The V and J genes are TRBV27 and TRBJ1-1; 9 bases are shared with TRBD1. After removal of 10 bases from V and 4 bases from J, the junction contained 7 bases not matched to a gene. Per germline, CDR1 MNHEY and CDR2 SMNVEV (reference sequence). The CDR3 sequence is 13 residues long. For the CDR3, the DNA is TGTGCCACCCATGTGACAGGGGGCACTGAAGCTTTCTTT. Its translation is CATHVTGGTEAFF.

The chain is built from TRBV7-9 and TRBJ1-2; 7 bases line up with TRBD1. The CDR3 totals 17 residues. V lost 5 bases and J lost 0; bases outside the gene matches: 12. Germline CDR1 SEHNR, CDR2 FQNEAQ (reference sequence). The DNA for the CDR3 is TGTGCCAGCAGCCGAAGGAGGACAGGAGCCGCTAACTATGGCTACACCTTC. Translated, it gives CASSRRRTGAANYGYTF. Complete variable domain (other parts from reference TRBV7-9 and TRBJ1-2): DTGVSQNPRHKITKRGQNVTFRCDPISEHNRLYWYRQTLGQGPEFLTYFQNEAQLEKSRLLSDRFSAERPKGSFSTLEIQRTEQGDSAMYLCASSRRRTGAANYGYTFGSGTRLTVV.

This clone came up a few times. J is TRBJ2-1 and V is TRBV6-5; D possibly corresponds to TRBD2 (5 bases). CDR3 length: 14 amino acids. V dropped 1 base and J dropped 5 bases, with 9 bases sitting between them. Germline CDR1 reads MNHEY; CDR2 reads SVGAGI. This chain's CDR3 is CASSYWRSHNEQFF. CDR3 bases: TGTGCCAGCAGTTACTGGAGGTCCCACAATGAGCAGTTCTTC.

The V call is TRBV28, the J call TRBJ1-5, with TRBD1 as a possible D gene (6 bases). V dropped 2 bases and J dropped 0 bases, with 8 bases sitting between them. The CDR3 sequence is 15 residues long. Per the germline V gene, CDR1 is MDHEN and CDR2 is SYDVKM. The CDR3 DNA follows: TGTGCCAGCAGTTTACGGGACAATAGCAATCAGCCCCAGCATTTT. Translating gives CASSLRDNSNQPQHF.

J is TRBJ2-7 and V is TRBV5-6; 8 bases map to TRBD1. The CDR3 has 14 residues. With 7 bases clipped from V and 2 bases from J, the junction kept 8 bases outside the gene matches. Germline loops: CDR1 SGHDT, CDR2 YYEEEE. The CDR3 loop is CASSWWDRPYEQYF. The CDR3 region has the DNA TGTGCCAGCTCGTGGTGGGACAGGCCCTACGAGCAGTACTTC.

This sequence joins TRBV9 and TRBJ2-2, with D uncertain. This CDR3 is 13 amino acids long. V gave up 2 bases and J gave up 3 bases, with 5 bases separating them. Germline V gene lookup returns CDR1 SGDLS and CDR2 YYNGEE. In DNA, the CDR3 is TGTGCCAGCAGCGTTACTTACACCGGGGAGCTGTTTTTT. It codes for CASSVTYTGELFF.

The chain has TRBV29-1 and TRBJ1-1; a weak D match, TRBD1 (6 bases). Germline CDR1 and CDR2: SQVTM and ANQGSEA. The ends were cut back, 4 bases at V and 6 bases at J, with 18 bases in the middle. This CDR3 contains 14 residues. The CDR3 sequence is CSVGPTGVQAEAFF. Written as DNA, the CDR3 is TGCAGCGTTGGACCGACAGGAGTTCAGGCTGAAGCTTTCTTT.

The gene calls are TRBV14 and TRBJ2-2; TRBD2 agrees at 8 bases. Germline CDR1 reads SGHDN; CDR2 reads FVKESK. V was clipped by 2 bases and J by 5 bases; unmatched bases: 7. The CDR3 has 16 amino acids. The DNA of the CDR3 is TGTGCCAGCAGCCAATCATGGGCTAGCGGGACCGGGGAGCTGTTTTTT. Amino acid sequence: CASSQSWASGTGELFF. Using reference TRBV14 and TRBJ2-2 for the parts outside the CDR3, the full variable domain is EAGVTQFPSHSVIEKGQTVTLRCDPISGHDNLYWYRRVMGKEIKFLLHFVKESKQDESGMPNNRFLAERTGGTYSTLKVQPAELEDSGVYFCASSQSWASGTGELFFGEGSRLTVL.

The V call is TRBV28, the J call TRBJ1-2, with D tentatively TRBD1 (6 bases). The CDR3 has 16 amino acids. With 5 bases removed from V and 4 bases from J, the gap between germline ends came to 20 bases. Germline CDR1 reads MDHEN; CDR2 reads SYDVKM. Here the CDR3 DNA reads TGTGCCAGCAGTACTCCGGGACACAGGGCGACCTATGGCTACACCTTC. It yields the protein CASSTPGHRATYGYTF.

The genes are TRBV9 and TRBJ1-2; D call uncertain. CDR1 and CDR2 (germline): SGDLS, YYNGEE. The CDR3 spans 14 residues. V lost 0 bases to trimming and J lost 1 base, with 7 bases between them. CDR3 sequence reads: CASSVAGFNYGYTF. The CDR3 region has the DNA TGTGCCAGCAGCGTAGCTGGGTTTAACTATGGCTACACCTTC.

In DNA, the CDR3 is TGTGCCAGCAGCCCGCGACTAGCGGGAGGAGTGGGCGAGCAGTACTTC. The encoded protein is CASSPRLAGGVGEQYF. The chain uses TRBV9 and TRBJ2-7; 13 bases fit TRBD2. CDR3 length: 16 residues. Germline trimming cut 4 bases from V and 6 bases from J; bases unmatched to any gene: 10. The germline V gene has CDR1 SGDLS and CDR2 YYNGEE.

The chain carries TRBV7-2 and TRBJ2-4; 13 bases fit TRBD2. From germline, CDR1 is SGHTA and CDR2 FQGNSA. The CDR3 has 14 amino acids. J lost 12 bases, V lost 1 base, and 3 bases had no gene match. CDR3 in DNA: TGTGCCAGCAGCTTAGGGGGACTAGCGGGAAATCAGTACTTC. Amino acids: CASSLGGLAGNQYF.

V usage is TRBV14 and J usage is TRBJ2-7; no reliable D call. The CDR3 contains 13 residues. V was cut by 4 bases and J by 0 bases, with 7 bases left in between. The germline gives CDR1 SGHDN, CDR2 FVKESK. The CDR3 reads CASSPVGSYEQYF. The CDR3, as DNA: TGTGCCAGCAGCCCTGTCGGCTCCTACGAGCAGTACTTC. Full variable domain (remainder filled in from reference TRBV14 and TRBJ2-7): EAGVTQFPSHSVIEKGQTVTLRCDPISGHDNLYWYRRVMGKEIKFLLHFVKESKQDESGMPNNRFLAERTGGTYSTLKVQPAELEDSGVYFCASSPVGSYEQYFGPGTRLTVT.

This clone has just one count. The chain links TRBV10-3 to TRBJ1-5, with D tentatively TRBD1 (5 bases). V was clipped by 0 bases and J by 6 bases, with 12 bases between them. The germline V gene has CDR1 ENHRY and CDR2 SYGVKD. This CDR3 is 15 amino acids long. CDR3 sequence reads: CAISESNGAGQPQHF. CDR3 in DNA: TGTGCCATCAGTGAGTCGAATGGGGCGGGTCAGCCCCAGCATTTT.

The V call is TRBV9, the J call TRBJ2-7; D remains ambiguous. The germline CDR1 and CDR2 sequences are SGDLS and YYNGEE. The V gene lost 0 bases and the J gene lost 7 bases, with 11 bases spanning the gap. The CDR3 totals 13 residues. CDR3 nucleotide sequence: TGTGCCAGCAGCGTAGACACCCTAGGGGAGCAGTACTTC. It translates to CASSVDTLGEQYF.

As for this clone: One end of the junction is discordant with germline, which a read error may explain. The chain's CDR3 is CASSQDLLAVPRVF. The CDR3 nucleotides are TGTGCCAGCAGCCAAGATTTGCTAGCGGTCCCTAGGGTCTTC. This chain links TRBV4-2 with TRBJ2-1; TRBD2 agrees at 7 bases. This CDR3 contains 14 residues. Germline CDR1 LGHNA, CDR2 YNFKEQ.

This clone was observed a single time. V usage is TRBV7-2 and J usage is TRBJ1-1; 8 bases match TRBD1. Per germline, CDR1 SGHTA and CDR2 FQGNSA. The CDR3 is 14 residues long. V lost 5 bases, J lost 5 bases, and 7 bases stayed unmatched. The CDR3 spells CASSPTRQGTEAFF. CDR3 sequence (DNA): TGTGCCAGCAGCCCAACCAGACAGGGGACTGAAGCTTTCTTT. Supplemented by reference TRBV7-2 and TRBJ1-1, the full variable domain reads GAGVSQSPSNKVTEKGKDVELRCDPISGHTALYWYRQSLGQGLEFLIYFQGNSAPDKSGLPSDRFSAERTGGSVSTLTIQRTQQEDSAVYLCASSPTRQGTEAFFGQGTRLTVV.

The J gene is TRBJ1-2, the V gene TRBV27; possible D gene TRBD1, 5 bases. V gave up 3 bases and J gave up 1 base, with 9 bases separating them. The CDR3 contains 14 residues. Germline V gene data show CDR1 as MNHEY and CDR2 as SMNVEV (reference sequence). As DNA, the CDR3 is TGTGCCAGCAGTTTCGACAGCCGTAACTATGGCTACACCTTC. As protein: CASSFDSRNYGYTF.

The chain carries TRBV7-3 and TRBJ1-2; D is possibly TRBD1 (5 bases). There are 20 residues in the CDR3. V was cut by 4 bases and J by 7 bases, with 34 bases left in between. CDR1 is SGHTA and CDR2 is FQGTGA in the germline V gene. CDR3 sequence: CASSSKHPGKGNVLGFGYTF. In DNA form, the CDR3 reads TGTGCCAGCAGCTCCAAACATCCGGGGAAGGGGAACGTTCTCGGTTTTGGCTACACCTTC.

J is TRBJ2-5 and V is TRBV10-3, with 8 bases matching TRBD1. CDR1 is ENHRY, CDR2 SYGVKD, per germline. The CDR3 length is 15 residues. Trimming took 3 bases from V and 5 from J; bases not matched to a gene: 8. The DNA for the CDR3 is TGTGCCATCAGTGATGGCAGGGGGCCGGAGGAGACCCAGTACTTC. This codes for CAISDGRGPEETQYF.

This clone was observed a handful of times. This rearrangement joins TRBV9 to TRBJ1-3; weak D call: TRBD1 (6 bases). V was pared by 0 bases and J by 8 bases, with 12 bases between. CDR1 is SGDLS, CDR2 YYNGEE, per germline. The CDR3 length is 14 residues. CDR3 nucleotides: TGTGCCAGCAGCGTAGAGGCAGGGGTAGACACCATATATTTT. Its translation: CASSVEAGVDTIYF.

This clone has only one observation. The J gene is TRBJ1-6, the V gene TRBV6-6; 7 bases fit TRBD1. The CDR3 covers 16 residues. The germline V gene has CDR1 MNHNY and CDR2 SVGAGI (reference sequence). The V and J ends lost 0 bases and 10 bases, in that order; junction bases with no gene match: 9. The CDR3 loop is CASSYSKDRSGSPLHF. The DNA of the CDR3 is TGTGCCAGCAGTTACTCGAAGGACAGGAGTGGATCACCCCTCCACTTT.